This paragraph reports one T cell receptor (beta chain). Cohort placement rested on clinical history that participants reported themselves. Germline V gives CDR1 SGHTA, CDR2 FQGTGA. The CDR3 runs to 15 residues. V was shortened by 5 bases and J by 7 bases, with 19 bases between the two germline ends. The source of the sample is a study of blood T cell repertoires in COVID-19. Sequenced by immunoSEQ multiplex PCR; TCRdb stores in-frame clones only, minus some. This sample has about 260,000 clones; approximately 79% occur once, and the top ten carry approximately 4%. The sequence came from a man aged 25 to 40 with acute COVID-19. The chain carries TRBV7-3 and TRBJ2-3; TRBD2 is a possible D gene (5 bases). The sequenced sample consisted of PBMCs or T cells enriched from blood (not recorded which). CDR3 sequence reads: CASSLRTRPGNTQYF. The CDR3 DNA sequence: TGTGCCAGCAGCCTCCGGACCCGTCCGGGGAATACGCAGTATTTT. The full variable domain, completed using reference TRBV7-3 and TRBJ2-3, is GAGVSQTPSNKVTEKGKYVELRCDPISGHTALYWYRQSLGQGPEFLIYFQGTGAADDSGLPNDRFFAVRPEGSVSTLKIQRTERGDSAVYLCASSLRTRPGNTQYFGPGTRLTVL.